Described below is a single T cell receptor (beta chain) sequence and its context. Its antigen is still unknown. Base qualities were left out, and no much larger clone turns up one base away. The sample originates from a study of identical twins (dated by TCRdb to the mid-2010s). Regarding the research as a whole: To test whether fetal clonotypes persist, the study used deep sequencing on TCR alpha and beta repertoires from monozygotic twins, unrelated adults of various ages, and cord blood. To rule out contamination, the twin experiments were replicated at different times with different library preparation protocols.

For CDR1 and CDR2, the germline V gene (reference sequence) lists DFQATT and SNEGSKA. The CDR3 measures 14 amino acids from cysteine to phenylalanine. CDR3 DNA is the only sequence kept; it has 42 bases, read in frame from the first base. The germline V and J ends show losses of 5 bases and 5 bases respectively, and no gene match explains 10 bases of the junction. The paper's findings and limits, for the study overall: Zero-insertion analyses could be partly confounded by invariant T cells such as MAIT and iNKT, though diverse VJ usage argued against such confounding for most clonotypes. Excess twin sharing in beta out-of-frame sequences was weaker because fewer shared sequences lowered the signal-to-noise ratio. In monozygotic twins, recombination models systematically underestimated out-of-frame TCR alpha sharing, but the models matched the sharing seen between unrelated individuals. Abundant cord blood beta clonotypes had fewer insertions, young adult naive repertoires showed a similar but weaker trend, and memory repertoires showed no such trend. Because the same donors could not be followed over many years, the conclusions depended on cross-sectional statistical analysis. Compared with coincidental sharing between unrelated individuals, an excess of low generation-probability sequences was observed among out-of-frame TCR alpha sequences shared between twins.

Every donor in the study was a healthy Caucasian. Three pairs of female monozygotic twins, all aged roughly 18 to 29 years, made up the twin cohort. Positive isolation kits from Invitrogen were used to isolate the CD4+ and CD8+ T cell populations. Library generation was performed with 5' RACE. TCRdb shows the sequencer as Illumina HiSeq 2000. Template switching added a universal primer binding site, and the final cDNA carried a unique molecular identifier that allowed TCR cDNA molecules to be counted accurately. Specific primers in the conserved constant-segment region were used to synthesize first-strand cDNA for TCR alpha and beta chains. To control for contamination, every cDNA library was double barcoded, receiving both a SMART-Mk sample barcode and Illumina barcodes. TruSeq adapter sequences along with Illumina sample barcodes were introduced in two successive PCR steps. The TCR alpha and beta cDNA libraries were sequenced on the Illumina HiSeq platform using custom primers. Per the authors' processing: MiGEC was used to process raw reads and extract unique molecular identifiers, and MiXCR was used to find CDR3 positions. Recombination models were inferred per individual with the repgenHMM and IGoR tools using an EM algorithm. Shared clonotype analysis was performed with the tcR package in R, normalizing sharing by the product of cloneset sizes. To study raw recombination without the effects of thymic and clonal selection, out-of-frame nonproductive sequences were analyzed. TCRdb reprocessed the public reads (quality trimming at Q25 with fastp, clone calling with MiXCR) and kept in-frame beta chains. Rows with a matching CDR3 protein are joined into one entry that keeps the most common DNA and genes. For this entry, the V and J calls and clone size follow TCRdb and not the study's own pipeline. The sample table lists a few hundred thousand distinct CDR3 sequences, under 8.5% of them with a count of one. About 14% of the sample is taken by the ten largest.

Separately, the same data were catalogued under a study of T cells expressing NK-cell markers. The second publication reports: TCR beta-chain repertoires were profiled in sorted CD3+CD56+NKG2C+, CD3+CD56+NKG2C- and CD3+CD56-NKG2C+ T-cell subsets from several donors. Among the eight sequenced donors, seven were HCMV-seropositive and one was HCMV-seronegative. In several experiments an anti-gammadeltaTCR antibody was added to restrict sorting to alphabetaTCR-expressing T cells. For about 6 donors, the dominant CD3+CD56+NKG2C+ clonotypes were among the top 10 CD8+ clonotypes and accounted for roughly 1.0-8% of CD8+ T cells. Those dominant clonotypes were again the most abundant among CD3+CD56-NKG2C+ cells in a handful of donors, at about 28.3-65%. It remained unclear whether the expanded NKG2C-expressing T cell clones were specific for HCMV antigens. All eight donors whose samples were sequenced were randomly selected healthy volunteers, three of them men and five women. HCMV serostatus was determined by detecting HCMV-specific IgG in serum with a commercial ELISA kit. MIGEC was used to demultiplex reads and group the reads by UMI, and MiTCR was used to assemble and quantify clonotypes. To remove erroneous sequences, TCR cDNA sequences were retained only when supported by two or more reads. The tcR package was used for downstream repertoire analysis, and clonotypes were matched between fractions using CDR3 nucleotide sequence together with V segment. VDJmatch was used to annotate antigen specificity against VDJdb, with one amino acid substitution in CDR3 allowed.

This receptor was obtained from a woman between 18 and 29 years old in good health. The sample consisted of CD8+ T cells sorted from blood. This sequence uses TRBV20-1 and TRBJ2-7; 9 middle bases align to TRBD2. The CDR3 corresponds to CSASAGGEVNEQYF. The nucleotide sequence reads as follows: TGCAGTGCTTCAGCGGGAGGAGAGGTGAACGAGCAGTACTTC.